Below, 17 T cell receptor beta chains from the same sample are listed, as sequenced in a study of T-cell reconstitution after alpha-beta-depleted transplantation in children. Unique molecular identifiers tagged the TCRbeta library. Using its own MiXCR run on the PCR reads, TCRdb lists one record per CDR3 protein. The sample shows a few hundred thousand distinct CDR3 sequences, approximately 11% of them seen only once. Sequenced here: PBMCs, sampled before TCRalphabeta/CD19-depleted stem cell transplant. These receptors came from a child in the first two years of life with acute myeloid leukemia, due to receive a stem cell transplant.

This clonotype was recorded many times. The V gene is TRBV5-1, the J gene TRBJ2-1; TRBD1 might be the D (6 bases). CDR1 is SGHRS and CDR2 is YFSETQ in the germline V gene. V was cut by 1 base and J by 7 bases, with 15 bases left in between. This CDR3 is 15 amino acids long. The CDR3 DNA is TGCGCCAGCAGCTTGACAGGGCCCTCTCAGAATGAGCAGTTCTTC. Its protein product is CASSLTGPSQNEQFF.

This clonotype was observed once. Just one base apart from a much larger clone, this may be a read error. The V and J genes are TRBV7-2 and TRBJ2-3; a weak D match, TRBD2 (5 bases). Trimming removed 1 base at V and 10 bases at J, with 21 bases between. CDR1 is SGHTA, CDR2 FQGNSA, per germline. This CDR3 is built from 16 residues. The CDR3 loop reads CASSLGVASWRSAQYF. In nucleotides, the CDR3 is TGTGCCAGCAGCTTAGGGGTGGCTAGCTGGAGGTCGGCGCAGTATTTT.

This clonotype was recorded many times. The chain combines TRBV6-1 with TRBJ2-3, with a tentative D call TRBD2 (6 bases). CDR3 length: 12 residues. The germline V and J ends were trimmed by 7 bases and 1 base, with 6 bases remaining between them. Germline V gives CDR1 MNHNS, CDR2 SASEGT. The CDR3 protein is CASTSGTDTQYF. The CDR3 DNA sequence: TGTGCCAGCACTAGCGGCACAGATACGCAGTATTTT.

At least ten counts were recorded for this clonotype. The chain joins TRBV28 to TRBJ2-1; no clear D. The germline V gene encodes CDR1 MDHEN and CDR2 SYDVKM. Trimming removed 8 bases at V and 8 bases at J, with 16 bases between. The CDR3 runs to 13 residues. For the CDR3, the DNA is TGTGCCAGCGTCGAGGTCGGGTGGGATGAGCAGTTCTTC. Translated: CASVEVGWDEQFF.

This chain joins TRBV5-1 and TRBJ2-3; 9 bases are shared with TRBD2. The CDR3 sequence is 16 residues long. Germline V gene data show CDR1 as SGHRS and CDR2 as YFSETQ. With 2 bases clipped from V and 3 bases from J, the junction kept 7 bases outside the gene matches. CDR3 protein: CASSFGTSSKTDTQYF. In DNA, the CDR3 is TGCGCCAGCAGCTTCGGGACTAGCAGTAAGACAGATACGCAGTATTTT. The full variable domain, completed using reference TRBV5-1 and TRBJ2-3, is KAGVTQTPRYLIKTRGQQVTLSCSPISGHRSVSWYQQTPGQGLQFLFEYFSETQRNKGNFPGRFSGRQFSNSRSEMNVSTLELGDSALYLCASSFGTSSKTDTQYFGPGTRLTVL.

The chain uses TRBV7-9 and TRBJ1-2; 7 bases fit TRBD1. This CDR3 contains 16 residues. Germline V gives CDR1 SEHNR, CDR2 FQNEAQ (reference sequence). V shed 8 bases and J 7 bases; nucleotides not matched to a gene: 19. The CDR3: CASGSAGDRGAGGYTF. As DNA, the CDR3 is TGTGCCAGCGGGAGTGCAGGGGACAGAGGGGCGGGTGGCTACACCTTC.

This clonotype was recorded many times. The V and J genes are TRBV3-1 and TRBJ2-1, with a possible D match to TRBD2 (5 bases). This CDR3 is 16 amino acids long. V lost 0 bases and J lost 0, with 9 bases in between. The germline gives CDR1 LGHDT, CDR2 YNNKEL (reference sequence). The DNA of the CDR3 is TGTGCCAGCAGCCAAGACTTTGGGAGCTCCTACAATGAGCAGTTCTTC. Translated, it gives CASSQDFGSSYNEQFF.

This clonotype was seen repeatedly, ten times or more. This chain uses TRBV5-1 with TRBJ2-7; 8 nucleotides agree with TRBD1. The CDR3 is 13 amino acids. The germline V gene encodes CDR1 SGHRS and CDR2 YFSETQ. The ends lost 3 bases at V and 3 bases at J; junction bases unmatched: 2. CDR3 residues: CASSSQGDYEQYF. The CDR3 nucleotides are TGCGCCAGCAGCTCACAGGGGGACTACGAGCAGTACTTC.

As regards this clonotype: A much more abundant neighbour one base away suggests this may be a read error. The V and J genes are TRBV19 and TRBJ2-3, with 10 bases identical to TRBD2. This CDR3 comprises 12 residues. The germline V gene encodes CDR1 LNHDA and CDR2 SQIVND (reference sequence). The V segment lost 8 bases and the J segment 8 bases; nucleotides outside the gene matches: 4. DNA of the CDR3: TGTGCCAGTGGAAGCGGGGGGGGTACGCAGTATTTT. Translating gives CASGSGGGTQYF.

This clonotype came up many times. The chain joins TRBV27 to TRBJ1-2, with 7 bases identical to TRBD1. Germline trimming cut 5 bases from V and 2 bases from J; bases unmatched to any gene: 8. Germline V gene lookup returns CDR1 MNHEY and CDR2 SMNVEV (reference sequence). CDR3 length: 15 residues. The CDR3 bases are TGTGCCAGCAGTCTAGAACCGGGACAGAACTATGGCTACACCTTC. This sequence encodes CASSLEPGQNYGYTF.

The sample holds many counts of this clonotype. The chain links TRBV29-1 to TRBJ2-7; D ambiguous. Deletions cut 3 bases from V and 3 bases from J, with 12 bases between. CDR3 size: 13 residues. The V gene's germline CDR1 is SQVTM and CDR2 ANQGSEA. The DNA for the CDR3 is TGCAGCGTTGAGGAGACGGTTGGCTACGAGCAGTACTTC. Amino acid sequence: CSVEETVGYEQYF.

For this clonotype: This sequence may be a read error, since a much larger clone differs from it by one base. CDR3: CASSLWSGRYNQLQHF. The CDR3 DNA reads as TGTGCCAGCAGCTTGTGGTCGGGGCGATACAATCAGCTCCAGCATTTT. The genes are TRBV5-5 and TRBJ1-5; D perhaps matches TRBD1 (5 bases). This CDR3 contains 16 residues. Germline V gene data show CDR1 as SGHKS and CDR2 as YYEKEE (reference sequence).

This clonotype was observed many times. The chain carries TRBV9 and TRBJ2-1; TRBD2 is a possible D gene (6 bases). V was cut by 4 bases and J by 8 bases, with 19 bases left in between. CDR3 length equals 15 residues. Germline V gene sequence: CDR1 SGDLS, CDR2 YYNGEE. CDR3 residues: CASSPEGLPGHEQFF. The CDR3 nucleotides read TGTGCCAGCAGCCCAGAGGGACTCCCAGGCCATGAGCAGTTCTTC. The full variable domain, with the rest looked up from reference TRBV9 and TRBJ2-1, is DSGVTQTPKHLITATGQRVTLRCSPRSGDLSVYWYQQSLDQGLQFLIQYYNGEERAKGNILERFSAQQFPDLHSELNLSSLELGDSALYFCASSPEGLPGHEQFFGPGTRLTVL.

The table lists this clonotype with a few counts. Since a much larger clone is just one base distant, this may be a read error. V gene TRBV3-1 combines with J gene TRBJ2-2; D is ambiguous. There are 15 residues in the CDR3. Germline CDR1 LGHDT, CDR2 YNNKEL (reference sequence). CDR3 sequence: CATSQSGSLSGELFF. The DNA for the CDR3 is TGTGCCACCAGCCAATCGGGCTCGCTATCCGGGGAGCTGTTTTTT.

This clonotype was found many times. The genes are TRBV6-5 and TRBJ1-3; D ambiguous. The V gene lost 2 bases and the J gene lost 7 bases, with 3 bases spanning the gap. CDR3 size: 11 residues. CDR1 and CDR2 from the germline V gene are MNHEY and SVGAGI. CDR3 sequence (DNA): TGTGCCAGCAGTTACAGGAACACCATATATTTT. Its translation is CASSYRNTIYF.

In this sample, this clonotype turned up a few times. A read error may be the cause here, since a much bigger clone is one base away. V gene TRBV5-4 combines with J gene TRBJ1-1; D call uncertain. Germline lookup yields CDR1 SGHNT and CDR2 YYREEE (reference sequence). CDR3 length: 15 residues. The V gene lost 4 bases and the J gene lost 1 base, with 14 bases spanning the gap. In DNA, the CDR3 is TGTGCCAGCAGCGCCGGGAGCCCCAGGAACACTGAAGCTTTCTTT. Translating it yields CASSAGSPRNTEAFF.

In this sample, this clonotype turned up many times. The V and J genes are TRBV7-8 and TRBJ1-2, with TRBD1 matching 8 bases. Germline V CDR1 and CDR2: SGHVS, FQNEAQ. V gave up 4 bases and J gave up 7 bases; unmatched junction bases: 8. CDR3 length: 14 amino acids. The CDR3 DNA reads TGTGCCAGCAGCTCAGAACAGGGGGTGGCTGGCTACACCTTC. Protein: CASSSEQGVAGYTF.